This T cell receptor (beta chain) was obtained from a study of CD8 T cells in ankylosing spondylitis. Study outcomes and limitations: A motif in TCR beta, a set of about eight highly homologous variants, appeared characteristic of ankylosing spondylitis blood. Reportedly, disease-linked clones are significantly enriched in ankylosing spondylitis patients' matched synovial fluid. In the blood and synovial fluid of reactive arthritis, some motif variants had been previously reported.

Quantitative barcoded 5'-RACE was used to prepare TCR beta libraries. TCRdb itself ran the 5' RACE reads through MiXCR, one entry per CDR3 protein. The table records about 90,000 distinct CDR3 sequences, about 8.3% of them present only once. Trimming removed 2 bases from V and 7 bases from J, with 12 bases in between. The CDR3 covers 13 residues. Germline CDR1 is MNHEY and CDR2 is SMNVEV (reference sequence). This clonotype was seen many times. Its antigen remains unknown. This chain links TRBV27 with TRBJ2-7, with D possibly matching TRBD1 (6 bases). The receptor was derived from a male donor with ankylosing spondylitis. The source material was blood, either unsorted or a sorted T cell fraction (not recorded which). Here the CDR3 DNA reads TGTGCCAGCAGTTTACCCAGGGGAAGGGAGCAGTACTTC. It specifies CASSLPRGREQYF.